These T cell receptor beta chains were read from a single sample in a study of blood T cell repertoires in COVID-19. Using immunoSEQ multiplex PCR, the repertoire was profiled, and TCRdb retains in-frame clones only, with some absent. The sample comprises fewer than 250,000 clones, around 87% of which are singletons, and roughly 7.1% rests with the top ten. Sequenced: PBMCs or T cells enriched from blood (not recorded which). The receptors here all came from a man between 25 and 39 years old in a cohort exposed to, infected with or recovered from COVID-19 (not recorded which). The CDR3 runs from the conserved cysteine through the conserved F or W. A D gene is named only where the DNA matches it firmly. Only part of the rows carry a size: once, few, many, or a class if the clone is expanded.

V gene,D gene,J gene,clone size,CDR3 protein,CDR3 DNA
TRBV9,TRBD2,TRBJ2-7,-,CASSVSGASYEQYF,TGTGCCAGCAGCGTAAGCGGGGCCTCCTACGAGCAGTACTTC
TRBV7-2,TRBD2,TRBJ2-3,-,CASRVTGSGYTSTDTQYF,TGTGCCAGCAGAGTCACGGGTAGCGGGTACACTAGCACAGATACGCAGTATTTT
TRBV6-2/TRBV6-3,TRBD2,TRBJ2-7,once,CASSIISGRLYEQYF,TGTGCCAGCAGCATCATCAGCGGGAGACTCTACGAGCAGTACTTC
TRBV3-1/TRBV3-2,-,TRBJ2-3,-,CASSADRTPTDTQYF,TGTGCCAGCAGCGCCGACAGGACGCCCACAGATACGCAGTATTTT
TRBV5-5,-,TRBJ2-7,few,CASSRTGTLSYEQYF,TGTGCCAGCAGCCGAACAGGGACCCTCTCGTACGAGCAGTACTTC
TRBV6-2/TRBV6-3,-,TRBJ1-5,-,CASSPAQGVQPQHF,TGTGCCAGCAGCCCGGCACAGGGCGTTCAGCCCCAGCATTTT
TRBV11-2,-,TRBJ2-2,-,CASSLIGAAAGELFF,TGTGCCAGCAGCTTAATAGGGGCGGCCGCCGGGGAGCTGTTTTTT
TRBV7-3,-,TRBJ2-6,few,CASSLRSGSGANVLTF,TGTGCCAGCAGCTTAAGAAGCGGATCGGGGGCCAACGTCCTGACTTTC
TRBV19,TRBD1,TRBJ1-2,-,CASKGTGMRGYTF,TGTGCCAGTAAAGGGACAGGTATGCGTGGCTACACCTTC
TRBV5-1,TRBD1,TRBJ1-1,-,CASGNPGQAFTEAFF,TGCGCCAGCGGAAATCCGGGACAGGCTTTCACTGAAGCTTTCTTT
TRBV24-1,TRBD2,TRBJ2-1,-,CATSGLAGGNEQFF,TGTGCCACCAGTGGTCTAGCGGGAGGCAATGAGCAGTTCTTC
TRBV4-3,TRBD2,TRBJ2-1,-,CASSPRISGANPNEQFF,TGCGCCAGCAGCCCGAGGATAAGCGGGGCGAATCCTAATGAGCAGTTCTTC
TRBV12-3/TRBV12-4,-,TRBJ2-5,-,CASSRQYSETQYF,TGTGCCAGCAGTCGACAGTACTCAGAGACCCAGTACTTC
TRBV27,TRBD2,TRBJ2-3,-,CASKVKAGGSYTDTQYF,TGTGCCAGCAAAGTTAAGGCGGGCGGGAGTTACACAGATACGCAGTATTTT
TRBV6-5,TRBD2,TRBJ2-7,-,CASSTGLAQYEQYF,TGTGCCAGCAGTACCGGACTAGCCCAATACGAGCAGTACTTC
TRBV19,TRBD2,TRBJ2-2,-,CASSIDAAGGLSGELFF,TGTGCCAGTAGTATAGATGCGGCGGGAGGGTTATCCGGGGAGCTGTTTTTT
TRBV6-5,-,TRBJ2-4,-,CASSPYTGSVDIQYF,TGTGCCAGCAGTCCTTATACAGGGTCCGTGGACATTCAGTACTTC
TRBV5-1,-,TRBJ1-6,-,CASSLVQPETSPLHF,TGCGCCAGCAGCTTGGTACAGCCCGAGACTTCACCCCTCCACTTT
TRBV14,-,TRBJ1-2,-,CASSQDQGPLTGGYTF,TGTGCCAGCAGCCAAGATCAGGGCCCTTTAACGGGTGGCTACACCTTC
TRBV25-1,-,TRBJ1-1,-,CASSEGLGGMNTEAFF,TGTGCCAGCAGTGAAGGATTAGGGGGTATGAACACTGAAGCTTTCTTT
TRBV14,-,TRBJ2-5,-,CASSPPNFQETQYF,TGTGCCAGCAGCCCTCCAAACTTCCAAGAGACCCAGTACTTC
TRBV28,TRBD2,TRBJ2-1,-,CASKPSGTYNEQFF,TGTGCCAGCAAACCTAGCGGGACATACAATGAGCAGTTCTTC
TRBV5-1,TRBD2,TRBJ2-7,-,CASSLDRSGLAGLWPYEQYF,TGCGCCAGCAGCTTGGACCGTTCGGGACTAGCGGGGCTATGGCCCTACGAGCAGTACTTC
TRBV5-6,TRBD1,TRBJ1-1,-,CASSLRTGLGWNTEAFF,TGTGCCAGCAGCTTAAGGACAGGGCTGGGGTGGAACACTGAAGCTTTCTTT
TRBV19,TRBD1,TRBJ1-1,few,CASSIKGGAEAFF,TGTGCCAGTAGTATAAAAGGGGGCGCTGAAGCTTTCTTT
TRBV3-1/TRBV3-2,TRBD1,TRBJ2-6,-,CASSQVTRTGGTSGANVLTF,TGTGCCAGCAGCCAAGTCACCCGGACAGGGGGCACGTCTGGGGCCAACGTCCTGACTTTC
TRBV5-5,TRBD2,TRBJ2-7,-,CASSFLTSGRYEQYF,TGTGCCAGCAGCTTTTTGACTAGCGGGAGGTACGAGCAGTACTTC
TRBV28,-,TRBJ1-5,-,CASSLTGFNQPQHF,TGTGCCAGCAGCCTGACCGGGTTCAATCAGCCCCAGCATTTT
TRBV27,-,TRBJ2-2,once,CASSTPGGTTGELFF,TGTGCCAGCAGTACGCCCGGCGGGACCACCGGGGAGCTGTTTTTT
TRBV2,-,TRBJ2-7,-,CASSVWGMVGPGGQYEQYF,TGTGCCAGCAGCGTCTGGGGAATGGTGGGACCCGGAGGGCAATACGAGCAGTACTTC
TRBV5-1,-,TRBJ2-3,-,CASHKLSTDTQYF,TGCGCCAGCCACAAACTAAGCACAGATACGCAGTATTTT
TRBV20-1,-,TRBJ2-1,-,CSALRDEQFF,TGCAGTGCCCTGAGGGATGAGCAGTTCTTC
TRBV15,-,TRBJ1-5,-,CATSGKRDNYQPQHF,TGTGCCACCAGCGGAAAAAGGGACAACTATCAGCCCCAGCATTTT
TRBV5-6,-,TRBJ2-5,once,CASSLLEEGQTQYF,TGTGCCAGCAGCCTCCTAGAAGAAGGCCAGACCCAGTACTTC
TRBV3-1/TRBV3-2,TRBD2,TRBJ2-7,-,CASSQGGSGRSEQYF,TGTGCCAGCAGCCAAGGGGGGAGCGGGAGGTCCGAGCAGTACTTC
TRBV24-1,TRBD1,TRBJ2-1,-,CATSDSDRGTLNEQFF,TGTGCCACCAGTGATAGCGACAGGGGCACTCTCAATGAGCAGTTCTTC
TRBV7-8,-,TRBJ1-2,-,CASSLLQGYGYTF,TGTGCCAGCAGTCTCTTACAGGGCTATGGCTACACCTTC
TRBV14,TRBD1,TRBJ2-7,-,CASSRAGTGRHEQYF,TGTGCCAGCAGCCGCGCCGGGACAGGGCGACACGAGCAGTACTTC
TRBV14,TRBD1,TRBJ2-5,-,CASSYRDRGQETQYF,TGTGCCAGCAGCTATCGGGACAGGGGGCAGGAGACCCAGTACTTC
TRBV6-4,TRBD1,TRBJ1-2,-,CARQTGQGFWNYGYTF,TGTGCCAGGCAAACGGGACAGGGGTTTTGGAACTATGGCTACACCTTC
TRBV5-6,-,TRBJ1-5,-,CASSLLGSSNQPQHF,TGTGCCAGCAGCTTGTTGGGGAGTAGCAATCAGCCCCAGCATTTT
TRBV7-8,-,TRBJ2-4,few,CASSLATTGAKNIQYF,TGTGCCAGCAGCTTAGCGACTACCGGAGCCAAAAACATTCAGTACTTC
TRBV7-2,-,TRBJ1-3,-,CASSPEDYSGNTIYF,TGTGCCAGCAGCCCCGAGGACTATTCGGGAAACACCATATATTTT
TRBV5-1,-,TRBJ1-2,-,CASSLGIQANYGYTF,TGCGCCAGCAGCTTGGGTATCCAGGCCAACTATGGCTACACCTTC
TRBV7-2,-,TRBJ1-6,-,CASSLESGSPLHF,TGTGCCAGCAGCTTAGAGTCGGGTTCACCCCTCCACTTT
TRBV7-2,TRBD2,TRBJ2-7,-,CASSLLGTSFDEQYF,TGTGCCAGCAGCTTGCTCGGGACTAGCTTCGACGAGCAGTACTTC
TRBV28,-,TRBJ2-1,few,CASISLSYNEQFF,TGTGCCAGCATTTCACTCTCCTACAATGAGCAGTTCTTC
TRBV7-3,TRBD1,TRBJ2-1,-,CASSLDRASYNEQFF,TGTGCCAGCAGTTTAGACAGGGCCTCCTACAATGAGCAGTTCTTC
TRBV27,-,TRBJ1-1,-,CASSFLRDRNTEAFF,TGTGCCAGCAGTTTCTTGCGAGACAGGAACACTGAAGCTTTCTTT
TRBV28,-,TRBJ1-4,-,CASSDRNLLNEKLFF,TGTGCCAGCAGTGACAGAAATCTCTTGAACGAAAAACTGTTTTTT
TRBV27,TRBD1,TRBJ1-2,-,CASRGDRGHFGYTF,TGTGCCAGCAGGGGGGACAGGGGGCATTTTGGCTACACCTTC
TRBV9,TRBD2,TRBJ2-1,-,CASSVTIPGTSSNSYNEQFF,TGTGCCAGCAGCGTCACCATCCCCGGGACTAGCTCAAACTCCTACAATGAGCAGTTCTTC
TRBV7-6,TRBD1,TRBJ2-7,-,CASSYGTAATYEQYF,TGTGCCAGCAGCTATGGGACAGCTGCTACCTACGAGCAGTACTTC
TRBV4-3,-,TRBJ1-2,-,CASSRQERGYGYTF,TGCGCCAGCAGCCGACAAGAAAGGGGCTATGGCTACACCTTC
TRBV19,TRBD2,TRBJ2-3,-,CASTVLAGGPSDTQYF,TGTGCCAGTACCGTACTAGCGGGAGGGCCCTCAGATACGCAGTATTTT